The 25 T cell receptor beta chains given below trace back to one sample, sequenced in a study of identical twins. MiXCR, run by TCRdb on the 5' RACE reads, gives a single entry per CDR3 protein. Of 450,000 or so distinct CDR3 sequences in the sample, approximately 15% were seen once. The sample was also linked to a second study, of yellow fever vaccine responses in identical twins.

The sequencing input was CD4+ T cells sorted from blood. Receptors originate from a woman aged 18 to 35 in good health.

This clonotype was found a few times. The chain links TRBV12-3 or TRBV12-4 to TRBJ2-7; D gene unclear. The CDR3 sequence is 14 residues long. Trimming cost V 3 bases and J 4 bases, with 13 bases left between them. The DNA of the CDR3 is TGTGCCAGCAGTTTGGCCTCTCGCGTTTACGAGCAGTACTTC. Its protein product is CASSLASRVYEQYF.

This clonotype showed up just a few times. The chain recombines TRBV29-1 with TRBJ2-5; TRBD1 agrees at 7 bases. Germline CDR1 reads SQVTM; CDR2 reads ANQGSEA. This CDR3 is built from 11 residues. V trimming: 6 bases; J trimming: 5 bases; junction bases outside the gene matches: 3. The CDR3 DNA sequence: TGCAGCGTCACAGGGGCTGAGACCCAGTACTTC. Amino acids: CSVTGAETQYF.

This clonotype was seen a handful of times. The J gene is TRBJ2-1, the V gene TRBV25-1, with 15 bases identical to TRBD2. CDR3 size: 15 residues. The germline CDR1 and CDR2 sequences are MGHDK and SYGVNS. The V gene end was trimmed by 6 bases and the J gene end by 6 bases; junction bases not matched to a gene: 3. CDR3 residues: CASRGLAGGRNEQFF. In DNA form, the CDR3 reads TGTGCCAGCAGAGGACTAGCGGGGGGGCGCAATGAGCAGTTCTTC.

This sequence joins TRBV2 and TRBJ2-1, with 7 bases fitting TRBD2. The CDR3 has 17 amino acids. Germline-derived CDR1 and CDR2 are SNHLY and FYNNEI. Germline trimming cut 2 bases from V and 1 base from J; bases unmatched to any gene: 8. The CDR3 reads CASSERQAGRSYNEQFF. The DNA of the CDR3 is TGTGCCAGCAGTGAACGTCAAGCGGGAAGGTCCTACAATGAGCAGTTCTTC.

This clonotype was observed a single time. This chain links TRBV7-9 with TRBJ2-3; TRBD2 matches at 10 bases. This CDR3 is built from 16 residues. The trim removed 8 bases at V and 2 bases at J, leaving 10 bases unmatched. Germline CDR1 and CDR2: SEHNR and FQNEAQ (reference sequence). CDR3 DNA sequence: TGTGCCAGCGGCTCAAGACTAGCGGGCCCCACAGATACGCAGTATTTT. Translation: CASGSRLAGPTDTQYF.

A few counts support this clonotype. The rearrangement links TRBV30 to TRBJ2-2, with D possibly TRBD1 on 6 matching bases. The V gene's germline CDR1 is GTSNPN and CDR2 SVGIG (reference sequence). The length of the CDR3 is 15 residues. Between the trimmed V and J ends, which lost 3 bases and 1 base, there was a span of 12 bases. This CDR3 is CAWSRAGVNTGELFF. The DNA for the CDR3 is TGTGCCTGGAGCCGGGCAGGGGTGAACACCGGGGAGCTGTTTTTT.

In this sample, this clonotype turned up a few times. This chain joins TRBV6-5 and TRBJ2-7; TRBD1 might be the D (6 bases). Germline loops: CDR1 MNHEY, CDR2 SVGAGI. The germline V and J ends were trimmed by 2 bases and 2 bases, with 16 bases remaining between them. The CDR3 runs 16 residues. The CDR3 loop reads CASSYKAVGQPYEQYF. The CDR3 DNA reads TGTGCCAGCAGTTACAAGGCTGTAGGACAGCCCTACGAGCAGTACTTC.

This clonotype was observed many times. V usage is TRBV5-1 and J usage is TRBJ2-2; no clear D gene. V dropped 1 base and J dropped 5 bases, with 6 bases sitting between them. The V gene's germline CDR1 is SGHRS and CDR2 YFSETQ. The CDR3 extends over 13 amino acids. For the CDR3, the DNA is TGCGCCAGCAGCTTGTTTATTACCGGGGAGCTGTTTTTT. It translates to CASSLFITGELFF.

This chain joins TRBV24-1 and TRBJ2-1; possible D gene TRBD2, 6 bases. V lost 0 bases and J lost 0, with 11 bases in between. The CDR3 contains 17 residues. From germline, CDR1 is KGHDR and CDR2 SFDVKD. CDR3 sequence: CATSDLPGRTSYNEQFF. DNA for the CDR3: TGTGCCACCAGTGATTTGCCTGGGAGGACCTCCTACAATGAGCAGTTCTTC.

The chain employs TRBV14 and TRBJ2-1; D might be TRBD1 or TRBD2, each matching 5 bases. The V and J ends lost 1 base and 0 bases respectively, with 19 bases between them. From germline, CDR1 is SGHDN and CDR2 FVKESK. This CDR3 contains 19 residues. The CDR3 protein is CASSQVGALPTSSYNEQFF. The CDR3 nucleotides read TGTGCCAGCAGCCAAGTCGGGGCACTCCCGACGAGCTCCTACAATGAGCAGTTCTTC.

The V and J genes are TRBV24-1 and TRBJ2-1; 9 positions agree with TRBD2. Per germline, CDR1 KGHDR and CDR2 SFDVKD. J gave up 6 bases and V 0 bases, and 26 bases lay outside the gene matches. CDR3 length: 23 amino acids. The CDR3 bases are TGTGCCACCAGTGATTTGCCCAAAGTGGGGCGGGGGGGCCGTGTATCCCCTCCCAATGAGCAGTTCTTC. Protein product: CATSDLPKVGRGGRVSPPNEQFF.

The CDR3 protein is CASITGQGVTEAFF. DNA of the CDR3: TGTGCCAGCATCACGGGACAGGGAGTCACTGAAGCTTTCTTT. This chain links TRBV6-1 with TRBJ1-1; TRBD1 aligns across 9 bases. V lost 7 bases to trimming and J lost 4 bases; unmatched junction nucleotides: 7. The CDR3 loop spans 14 amino acids. CDR1 MNHNS and CDR2 SASEGT come from the germline V gene.

There are a few counts of this clonotype. The V call is TRBV24-1, the J call TRBJ2-5, with D perhaps TRBD1 (6 bases). The CDR3 spans 16 residues. The V gene lost 2 bases and the J gene lost 4 bases, with 16 bases spanning the gap. The germline V gene has CDR1 KGHDR and CDR2 SFDVKD. CDR3 nucleotides: TGTGCCACCAGTGATTACGGGACAAAATCGGGAGAGACCCAGTACTTC. Protein: CATSDYGTKSGETQYF.

The sample holds a few counts of this clonotype. The gene calls are TRBV6-1 and TRBJ1-2; D gene unclear. This CDR3 is 15 amino acids long. Trimming took off 2 bases at V and 2 bases at J, with 12 bases between the two ends. The germline V gene has CDR1 MNHNS and CDR2 SASEGT. The DNA of the CDR3 is TGTGCCAGCAGTGAAATGTTTGCGTCGAACTATGGCTACACCTTC. Residues: CASSEMFASNYGYTF.

This clonotype was seen a handful of times. The genes are TRBV20-1 and TRBJ2-7; 11 bases line up with TRBD1. The CDR3 consists of 13 residues. CDR1 and CDR2 from the germline V gene are DFQATT and SNEGSKA (reference sequence). The CDR3 DNA follows: TGCACCCTCACCGGGACAGGGGGATACGAGCAGTACTTC. Translated: CTLTGTGGYEQYF.

The chain carries TRBV6-2 or TRBV6-3 and TRBJ2-3; D uncertain. V was trimmed by 2 bases and J by 4 bases, leaving 10 bases between them. CDR1 and CDR2 from the germline V gene are MNHEY and SVGEGT. The CDR3 sequence is 14 residues long. As DNA, the CDR3 is TGTGCCAGCAGTTACGCGATCCGGGCAGATACGCAGTATTTT. Residues: CASSYAIRADTQYF.

The sample holds a few counts of this clonotype. The chain couples TRBV19 to TRBJ1-1; no clear D. The CDR3 is 18 residues long. CDR1 and CDR2 from the germline V gene are LNHDA and SQIVND (reference sequence). The V end lost 4 bases, the J end lost 2 bases, and 23 bases lay between the germline ends. CDR3 DNA sequence: TGTGCCAGTAGTAGAACTCCCGGAGGCAGCACAACAAACACTGAAGCTTTCTTT. It codes for CASSRTPGGSTTNTEAFF.

The chain has TRBV14 and TRBJ1-3; possible D gene TRBD1, 5 bases. Deletions cut 0 bases from V and 4 bases from J, with 13 bases between. The CDR3 covers 16 residues. Germline values: CDR1 SGHDN, CDR2 FVKESK. Here the CDR3 DNA reads TGTGCCAGCAGCCAAGATTGGGCAGGGACCGGAAACACCATATATTTT. Its protein is CASSQDWAGTGNTIYF.

This clonotype turned up a few times. This chain links TRBV7-9 with TRBJ1-6, with TRBD1 as a possible D gene (6 bases). Germline loops: CDR1 SEHNR, CDR2 FQNEAQ (reference sequence). Trimming left V 3 bases short and J 7 bases short, with 10 bases between. The CDR3 runs to 14 residues. This CDR3 is CASSFGQTNSPLHF. The CDR3 nucleotides read TGTGCCAGCAGCTTCGGACAGACAAATTCACCCCTCCACTTT.

This clonotype has only a few counts. A junction boundary mismatches the germline segment, possibly from a read error. V gene TRBV7-7 combines with J gene TRBJ2-5, with 7 nucleotides matching TRBD1. CDR1 and CDR2 (germline): SSHAT, FNYEAQ (reference sequence). CDR3 length: 15 residues. This chain's CDR3 is CASSNLIGTEETQYF. For the CDR3, the DNA is TGTGCTAGCAGCAACCTAATCGGGACAGAAGAGACCCAGTACTTC.

The chain combines TRBV6-5 with TRBJ2-5; D uncertain. Trimming left V 0 bases short and J 5 bases short, with 10 bases between. The CDR3 totals 14 residues. Germline V gene sequence: CDR1 MNHEY, CDR2 SVGAGI. The CDR3 DNA reads as TGTGCCAGCAGTTACTCGGCCCTGGTGGAGACCCAGTACTTC. Amino acids: CASSYSALVETQYF.

The sample holds a few counts of this clonotype. The V call is TRBV18, the J call TRBJ2-5; 11 nucleotides line up with TRBD2. This CDR3 is 15 amino acids long. V was clipped by 0 bases and J by 3 bases; unmatched bases: 0. CDR1 and CDR2 (germline): KGHSH, LQKENI. The CDR3, as DNA: TGTGCCAGCTCACCACCGACTAGCGGGGAAGAGACCCAGTACTTC. Encoded protein: CASSPPTSGEETQYF.

V and J are TRBV25-1 and TRBJ2-1; 11 positions agree with TRBD2. Germline-derived CDR1 and CDR2 are MGHDK and SYGVNS. The CDR3 loop spans 20 amino acids. The J segment lost 0 bases and the V segment lost 4 bases, leaving 14 bases of the junction unmatched. For the CDR3, the DNA is TGTGCCAGCAGTGCGTTTTCCGGACTAGCGGGCCACCTCTCCTACAATGAGCAGTTCTTC. As protein: CASSAFSGLAGHLSYNEQFF.

This clonotype has just a few counts. The chain has TRBV12-3 or TRBV12-4 and TRBJ1-5, with 7 bases matching TRBD1. The junction had 1 base not matched to a gene; V was cut back by 4 bases and J by 4 bases. The CDR3 loop spans 13 amino acids. The DNA for the CDR3 is TGTGCCAGCAGTTGGGGACAGAATCAGCCCCAGCATTTT. Its protein product is CASSWGQNQPQHF.

This clonotype was counted a few times. The chain couples TRBV7-9 to TRBJ2-7; the D is unclear. Trimming shortened V by 1 base and J by 2 bases, and 12 bases separated the two germline ends. Germline CDR1 SEHNR, CDR2 FQNEAQ (reference sequence). The CDR3 is 15 amino acids. The CDR3 protein is CASSLGGGRPYEQYF. CDR3 nucleotides: TGTGCCAGCAGCTTAGGAGGTGGCAGACCCTACGAGCAGTACTTC.